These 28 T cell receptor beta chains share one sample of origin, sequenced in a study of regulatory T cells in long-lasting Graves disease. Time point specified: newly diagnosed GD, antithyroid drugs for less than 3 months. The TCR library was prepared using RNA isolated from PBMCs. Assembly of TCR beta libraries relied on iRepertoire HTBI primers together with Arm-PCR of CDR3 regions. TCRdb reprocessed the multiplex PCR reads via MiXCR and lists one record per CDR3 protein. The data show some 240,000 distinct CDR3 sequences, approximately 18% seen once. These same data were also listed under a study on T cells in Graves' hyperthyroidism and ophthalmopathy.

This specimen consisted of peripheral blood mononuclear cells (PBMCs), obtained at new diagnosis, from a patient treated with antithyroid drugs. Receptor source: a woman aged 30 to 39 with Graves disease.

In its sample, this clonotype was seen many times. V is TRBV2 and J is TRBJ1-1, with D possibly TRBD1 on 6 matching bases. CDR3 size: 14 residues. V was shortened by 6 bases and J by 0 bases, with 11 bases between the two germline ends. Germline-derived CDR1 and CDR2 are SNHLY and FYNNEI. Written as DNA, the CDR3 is TGTGCCAGCAGATCGGGACAAGTGAACACTGAAGCTTTCTTT. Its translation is CASRSGQVNTEAFF.

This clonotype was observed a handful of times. The CDR3, as DNA: TGTGCCAGCAGTTTTAGCGGCACGAACACCGGGGAGCTGTTTTTT. Residues: CASSFSGTNTGELFF. The gene calls are TRBV12-3 or TRBV12-4 and TRBJ2-2, with a tentative D call TRBD2 (6 bases). The CDR3 has 15 residues. Trimming took off 3 bases at V and 0 bases at J, with 8 bases between the two ends.

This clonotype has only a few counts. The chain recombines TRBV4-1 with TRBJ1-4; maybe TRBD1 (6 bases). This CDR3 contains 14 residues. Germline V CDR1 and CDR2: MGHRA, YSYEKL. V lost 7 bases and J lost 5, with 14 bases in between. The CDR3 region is CASTLRTANEKLFF. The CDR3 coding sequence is TGCGCCAGCACCCTTAGGACAGCGAATGAAAAACTGTTTTTT.

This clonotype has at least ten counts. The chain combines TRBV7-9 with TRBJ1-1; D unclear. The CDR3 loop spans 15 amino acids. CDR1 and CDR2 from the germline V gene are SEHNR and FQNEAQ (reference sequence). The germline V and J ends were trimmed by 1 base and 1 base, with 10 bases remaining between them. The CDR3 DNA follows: TGTGCCAGCAGCTTAGAGGGCGGAAAGAACACTGAAGCTTTCTTT. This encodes CASSLEGGKNTEAFF.

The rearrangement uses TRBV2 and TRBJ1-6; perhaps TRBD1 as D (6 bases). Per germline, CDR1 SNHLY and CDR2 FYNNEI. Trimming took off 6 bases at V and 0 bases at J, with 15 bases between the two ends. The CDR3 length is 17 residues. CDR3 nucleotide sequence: TGTGCCAGCAGGGCGAGGACGGACAGCTCCTATAATTCACCCCTCCACTTT. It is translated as CASRARTDSSYNSPLHF.

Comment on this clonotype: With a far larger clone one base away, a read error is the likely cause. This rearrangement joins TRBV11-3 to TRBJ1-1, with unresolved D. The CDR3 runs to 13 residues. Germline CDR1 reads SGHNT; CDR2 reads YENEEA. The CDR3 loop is CASSFLARADAFF. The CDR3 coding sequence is TGTGCCAGCAGTTTTTTGGCTAGAGCTGATGCTTTCTTT.

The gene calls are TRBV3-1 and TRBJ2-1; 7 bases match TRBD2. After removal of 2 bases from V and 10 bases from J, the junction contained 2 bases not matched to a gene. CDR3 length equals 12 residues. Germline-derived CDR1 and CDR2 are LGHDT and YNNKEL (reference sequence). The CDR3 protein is CASSQTLAEQFF. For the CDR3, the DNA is TGTGCCAGCAGCCAAACACTAGCGGAGCAGTTCTTC.

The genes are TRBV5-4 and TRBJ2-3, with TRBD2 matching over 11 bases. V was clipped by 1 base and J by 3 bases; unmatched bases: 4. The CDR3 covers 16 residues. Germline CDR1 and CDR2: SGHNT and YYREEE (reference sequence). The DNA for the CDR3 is TGTGCCAGCAGCTTGAGGCTAGCGGGAGGAACAGATACGCAGTATTTT. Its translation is CASSLRLAGGTDTQYF.

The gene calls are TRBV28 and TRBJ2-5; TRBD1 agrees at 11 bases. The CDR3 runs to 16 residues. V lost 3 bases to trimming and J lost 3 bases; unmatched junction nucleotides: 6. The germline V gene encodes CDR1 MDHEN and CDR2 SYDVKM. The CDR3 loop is CASSLDRGRREETQYF. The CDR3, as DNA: TGTGCCAGCAGTTTGGACAGGGGGCGCAGGGAAGAGACCCAGTACTTC.

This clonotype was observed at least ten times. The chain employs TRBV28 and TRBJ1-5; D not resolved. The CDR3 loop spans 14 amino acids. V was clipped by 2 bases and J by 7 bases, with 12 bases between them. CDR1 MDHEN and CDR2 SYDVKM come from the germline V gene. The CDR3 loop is CASSLKGNIQPQHF. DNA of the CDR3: TGTGCCAGCAGTTTAAAAGGAAATATCCAGCCCCAGCATTTT.

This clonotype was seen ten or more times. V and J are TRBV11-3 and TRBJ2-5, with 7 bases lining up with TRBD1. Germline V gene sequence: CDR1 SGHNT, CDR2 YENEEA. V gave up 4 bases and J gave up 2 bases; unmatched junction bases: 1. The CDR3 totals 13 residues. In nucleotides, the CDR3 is TGTGCCAGCAGCTCGGACAGGCAAGAGACCCAGTACTTC. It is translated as CASSSDRQETQYF.

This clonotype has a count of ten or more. The CDR3 DNA follows: TGTGCCAGTAGTCCGACAGTAACTAATGAAAAACTGTTTTTT. Encoded protein: CASSPTVTNEKLFF. The chain joins TRBV19 to TRBJ1-4, with a weak D call TRBD1 (5 bases). CDR1 is LNHDA, CDR2 SQIVND, per germline (reference sequence). Trimming took off 5 bases at V and 1 base at J, with 8 bases between the two ends. The CDR3 runs to 14 residues.

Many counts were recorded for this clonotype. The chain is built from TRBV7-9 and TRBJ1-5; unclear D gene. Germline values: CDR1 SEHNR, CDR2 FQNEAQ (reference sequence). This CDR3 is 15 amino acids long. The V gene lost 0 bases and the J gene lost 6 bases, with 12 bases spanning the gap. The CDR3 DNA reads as TGTGCCAGCAGCTTAGCCATCCGGCTTGGTCAGCCCCAGCATTTT. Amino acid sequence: CASSLAIRLGQPQHF.

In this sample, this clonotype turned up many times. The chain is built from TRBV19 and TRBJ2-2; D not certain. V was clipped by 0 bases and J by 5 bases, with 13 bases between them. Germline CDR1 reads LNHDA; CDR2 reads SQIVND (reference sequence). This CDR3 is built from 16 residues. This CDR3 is CASSIDPRVRTGELFF. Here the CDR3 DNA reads TGTGCCAGTAGTATAGACCCTAGGGTCCGTACCGGGGAGCTGTTTTTT.

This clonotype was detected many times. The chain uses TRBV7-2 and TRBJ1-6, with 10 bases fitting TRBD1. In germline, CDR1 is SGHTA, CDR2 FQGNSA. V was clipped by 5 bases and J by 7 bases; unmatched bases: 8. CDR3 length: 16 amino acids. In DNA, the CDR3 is TGTGCCAGCAGCCACTCGTGGGACAGGGGAAATTCACCCCTCCACTTT. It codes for CASSHSWDRGNSPLHF.

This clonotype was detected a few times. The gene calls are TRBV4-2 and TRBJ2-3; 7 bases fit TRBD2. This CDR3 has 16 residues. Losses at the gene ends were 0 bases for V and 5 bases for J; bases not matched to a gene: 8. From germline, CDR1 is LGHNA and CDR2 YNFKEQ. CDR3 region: CASSQDQKSGGDTQYF. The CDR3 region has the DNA TGTGCCAGCAGCCAAGATCAAAAATCGGGGGGAGATACGCAGTATTTT.

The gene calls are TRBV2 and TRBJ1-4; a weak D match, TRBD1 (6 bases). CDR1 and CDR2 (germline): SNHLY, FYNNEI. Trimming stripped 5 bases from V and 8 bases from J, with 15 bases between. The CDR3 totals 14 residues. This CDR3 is CASSRQVLNEKLFF. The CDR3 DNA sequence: TGTGCCAGCAGTCGACAGGTTTTAAACGAAAAACTGTTTTTT.

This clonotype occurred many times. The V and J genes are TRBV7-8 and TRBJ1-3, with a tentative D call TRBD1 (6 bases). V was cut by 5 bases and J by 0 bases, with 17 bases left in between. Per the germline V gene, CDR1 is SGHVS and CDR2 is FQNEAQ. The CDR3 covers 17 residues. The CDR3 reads CASSRSGDRTSGNTIYF. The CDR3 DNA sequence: TGTGCCAGCAGCCGCTCGGGAGACAGGACCTCTGGAAACACCATATATTTT.

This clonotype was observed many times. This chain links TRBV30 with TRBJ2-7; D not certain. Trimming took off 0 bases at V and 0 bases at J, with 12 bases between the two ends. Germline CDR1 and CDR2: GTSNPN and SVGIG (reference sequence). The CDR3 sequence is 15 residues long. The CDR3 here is CAWSVGPLDSYEQYF. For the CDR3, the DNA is TGTGCCTGGAGTGTCGGGCCCCTAGACTCCTACGAGCAGTACTTC.

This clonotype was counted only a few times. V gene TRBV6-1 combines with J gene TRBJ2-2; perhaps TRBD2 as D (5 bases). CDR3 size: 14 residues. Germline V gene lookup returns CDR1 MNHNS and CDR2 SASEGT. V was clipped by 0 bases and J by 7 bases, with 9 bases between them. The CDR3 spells CASSEARGVGELFF. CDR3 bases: TGTGCCAGCAGTGAAGCCCGGGGAGTCGGGGAGCTGTTTTTT.

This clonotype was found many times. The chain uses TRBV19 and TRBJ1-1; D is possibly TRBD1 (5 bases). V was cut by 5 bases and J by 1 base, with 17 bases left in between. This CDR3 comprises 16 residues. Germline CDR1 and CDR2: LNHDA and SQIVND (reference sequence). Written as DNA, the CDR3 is TGTGCCAGTAGTCCCCCAGGGTCTCGTACGAACACTGAAGCTTTCTTT. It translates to CASSPPGSRTNTEAFF.

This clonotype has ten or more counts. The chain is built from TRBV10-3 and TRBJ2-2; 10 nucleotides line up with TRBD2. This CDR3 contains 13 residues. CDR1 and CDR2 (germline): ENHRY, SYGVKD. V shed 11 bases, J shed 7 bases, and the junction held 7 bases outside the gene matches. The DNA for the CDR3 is TGTGCCGCCCTAGCGGGAGCTGGCGGGGAGCTGTTTTTT. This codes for CAALAGAGGELFF.

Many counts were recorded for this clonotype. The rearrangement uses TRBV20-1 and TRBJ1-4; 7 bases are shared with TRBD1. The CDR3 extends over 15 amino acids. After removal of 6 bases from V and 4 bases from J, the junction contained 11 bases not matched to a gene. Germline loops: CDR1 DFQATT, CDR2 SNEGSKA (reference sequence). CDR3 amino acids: CSAAARDSVNEKLFF. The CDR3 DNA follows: TGCAGTGCGGCTGCTCGGGACAGCGTTAATGAAAAACTGTTTTTT.

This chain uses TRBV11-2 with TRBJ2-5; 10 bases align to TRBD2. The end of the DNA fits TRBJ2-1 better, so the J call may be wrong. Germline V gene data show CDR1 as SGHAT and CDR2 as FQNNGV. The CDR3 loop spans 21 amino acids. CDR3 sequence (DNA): TGTGCCAGCAGCTTCAGGGAGTTTGGCCTAGCGGGAGAAATCTTCCACAATGAGCAGTTCTTC. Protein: CASSFREFGLAGEIFHNEQFF.

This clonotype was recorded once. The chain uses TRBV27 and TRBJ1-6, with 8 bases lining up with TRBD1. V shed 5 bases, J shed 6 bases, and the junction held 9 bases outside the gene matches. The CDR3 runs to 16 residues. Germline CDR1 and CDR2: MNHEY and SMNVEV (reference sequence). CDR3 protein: CASSPRQGAANSPLHF. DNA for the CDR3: TGTGCCAGCAGTCCTAGGCAGGGGGCCGCTAATTCACCCCTCCACTTT.

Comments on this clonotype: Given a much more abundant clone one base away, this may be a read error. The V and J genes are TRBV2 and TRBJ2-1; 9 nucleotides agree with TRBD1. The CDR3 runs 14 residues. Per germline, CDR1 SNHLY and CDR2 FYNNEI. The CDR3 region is CARSVGQGDNEQFF. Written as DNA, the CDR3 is TGTGCCAGAAGTGTGGGACAGGGTGACAATGAGCAGTTCTTC.

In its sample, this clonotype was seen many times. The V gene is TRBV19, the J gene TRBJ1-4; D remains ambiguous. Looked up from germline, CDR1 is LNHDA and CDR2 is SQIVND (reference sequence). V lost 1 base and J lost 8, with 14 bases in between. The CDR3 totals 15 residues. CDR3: CASSIGVQGGEKLFF. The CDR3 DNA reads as TGTGCCAGTAGTATAGGAGTCCAAGGCGGCGAAAAACTGTTTTTT.

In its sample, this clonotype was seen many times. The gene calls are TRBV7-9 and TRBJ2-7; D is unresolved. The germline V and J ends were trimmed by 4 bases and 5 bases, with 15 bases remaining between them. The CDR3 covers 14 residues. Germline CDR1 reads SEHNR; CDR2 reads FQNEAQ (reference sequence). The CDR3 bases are TGTGCCAGCAGCTCCGGACCGCGAGTCCACGAGCAGTACTTC. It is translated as CASSSGPRVHEQYF.